Listed below are T cell receptor beta chains from one sample, sequenced in a study of radiation and T cells in renal cell carcinoma. Data came from immunoSEQ multiplex PCR; TCRdb stores just in-frame clones and leaves some out. The data hold under 100,000 clones, with around 81% observed a single time. The sample was blood, taken from a patient whose treatment included radiotherapy and nephrectomy. The receptors were gathered from a man in his forties or fifties with renal cell carcinoma. CDR3s include the opening cysteine and the closing phenylalanine or tryptophan. D genes are given only for firm matches. A row's size may be missing; if present it is once, few, many or a size class.

j_call d_call v_call clone_size cdr3_nt cdr3_aa
TRBJ1-2 . TRBV30 . TGTGCCTTTCCGGACAAAGCCTATGGCTACACCTTC CAFPDKAYGYTF
TRBJ2-7 TRBD2 TRBV9 . TGTGCCAGCACTGCGGGGCTAGCGGGATACGAGCAGTACTTC CASTAGLAGYEQYF
TRBJ2-4 TRBD1 TRBV6-1 . TGTGCCAGCAGTCAAGGACAGGGGATGGTCAAAAACATTCAGTACTTC CASSQGQGMVKNIQYF
TRBJ2-5 . TRBV5-1 . TGCGCCAGCAGCCCGTGGGGCGGGACCACTCAAGAGACCCAGTACTTC CASSPWGGTTQETQYF
TRBJ1-3 . TRBV30 . TGTGCCTGGAGTTTCCCGTCTGGAAACACCATATATTTT CAWSFPSGNTIYF
TRBJ2-1 . TRBV2 . TGTGCCAGCAGCGGACTGGACAATGAGCAGTTCTTC CASSGLDNEQFF
TRBJ1-1 . TRBV9 . TGTGCCAGCAGCGTAGTCGGGGGAGAAACTGAAGCTTTCTTT CASSVVGGETEAFF
TRBJ2-3 . TRBV2 . TGTGCCAGCAACCAGGAGGGGCCCCATACGCAGTATTTT CASNQEGPHTQYF
TRBJ2-3 TRBD2 TRBV7-3 . TGTGCCAGCAGCGCTGGGGGGGTCCGCCGGTATTTT CASSAGGVRRYF
TRBJ1-5 . TRBV5-5 . TGTGCCAGCAGCTCCTTCCAGGGTTATCAGCCCCAGCATTTT CASSSFQGYQPQHF
TRBJ2-2 TRBD2 TRBV5-5 . TGTGCCAGCAGCTTGGCGGGAGGGGACACCGGGGAGCTGTTTTTT CASSLAGGDTGELFF
TRBJ2-7 TRBD1 TRBV14 . TGTGCCAGCAGCCGCGGACAGGAAACCTCTGGGATCTACGAGCAGTACTTC CASSRGQETSGIYEQYF
TRBJ1-3 . TRBV7-9 . TGTGCCAGCAGCCCCAGGAGACCGGTCGACTCTGGAAACACCATATATTTT CASSPRRPVDSGNTIYF
TRBJ1-1 . TRBV9 once TGTGCCAGCAGCGTAACAGGGCAGGGGAGGCACACTGAAGCTTTCTTT CASSVTGQGRHTEAFF
TRBJ1-3 . TRBV11-2 few TGTGCCAGCAGCTTAGATGAGGGATGGAGCTCTGGAAACACCATATATTTT CASSLDEGWSSGNTIYF
TRBJ2-3 TRBD2 TRBV7-3 . TGTGCCAGCAGCTTTGGGGCCGGACTAGCGGGAGGATTAGATACGCAGTATTTT CASSFGAGLAGGLDTQYF
TRBJ2-3 TRBD2 TRBV5-1 . TGCGCCAGCAGCTTGGGGACTAGCGGTCCTTCCGATACGCAGTATTTT CASSLGTSGPSDTQYF
TRBJ2-2 . TRBV7-6 . TGTGCCAGCAGCATAGGACTCCTGAACACCGGGGAGCTGTTTTTT CASSIGLLNTGELFF